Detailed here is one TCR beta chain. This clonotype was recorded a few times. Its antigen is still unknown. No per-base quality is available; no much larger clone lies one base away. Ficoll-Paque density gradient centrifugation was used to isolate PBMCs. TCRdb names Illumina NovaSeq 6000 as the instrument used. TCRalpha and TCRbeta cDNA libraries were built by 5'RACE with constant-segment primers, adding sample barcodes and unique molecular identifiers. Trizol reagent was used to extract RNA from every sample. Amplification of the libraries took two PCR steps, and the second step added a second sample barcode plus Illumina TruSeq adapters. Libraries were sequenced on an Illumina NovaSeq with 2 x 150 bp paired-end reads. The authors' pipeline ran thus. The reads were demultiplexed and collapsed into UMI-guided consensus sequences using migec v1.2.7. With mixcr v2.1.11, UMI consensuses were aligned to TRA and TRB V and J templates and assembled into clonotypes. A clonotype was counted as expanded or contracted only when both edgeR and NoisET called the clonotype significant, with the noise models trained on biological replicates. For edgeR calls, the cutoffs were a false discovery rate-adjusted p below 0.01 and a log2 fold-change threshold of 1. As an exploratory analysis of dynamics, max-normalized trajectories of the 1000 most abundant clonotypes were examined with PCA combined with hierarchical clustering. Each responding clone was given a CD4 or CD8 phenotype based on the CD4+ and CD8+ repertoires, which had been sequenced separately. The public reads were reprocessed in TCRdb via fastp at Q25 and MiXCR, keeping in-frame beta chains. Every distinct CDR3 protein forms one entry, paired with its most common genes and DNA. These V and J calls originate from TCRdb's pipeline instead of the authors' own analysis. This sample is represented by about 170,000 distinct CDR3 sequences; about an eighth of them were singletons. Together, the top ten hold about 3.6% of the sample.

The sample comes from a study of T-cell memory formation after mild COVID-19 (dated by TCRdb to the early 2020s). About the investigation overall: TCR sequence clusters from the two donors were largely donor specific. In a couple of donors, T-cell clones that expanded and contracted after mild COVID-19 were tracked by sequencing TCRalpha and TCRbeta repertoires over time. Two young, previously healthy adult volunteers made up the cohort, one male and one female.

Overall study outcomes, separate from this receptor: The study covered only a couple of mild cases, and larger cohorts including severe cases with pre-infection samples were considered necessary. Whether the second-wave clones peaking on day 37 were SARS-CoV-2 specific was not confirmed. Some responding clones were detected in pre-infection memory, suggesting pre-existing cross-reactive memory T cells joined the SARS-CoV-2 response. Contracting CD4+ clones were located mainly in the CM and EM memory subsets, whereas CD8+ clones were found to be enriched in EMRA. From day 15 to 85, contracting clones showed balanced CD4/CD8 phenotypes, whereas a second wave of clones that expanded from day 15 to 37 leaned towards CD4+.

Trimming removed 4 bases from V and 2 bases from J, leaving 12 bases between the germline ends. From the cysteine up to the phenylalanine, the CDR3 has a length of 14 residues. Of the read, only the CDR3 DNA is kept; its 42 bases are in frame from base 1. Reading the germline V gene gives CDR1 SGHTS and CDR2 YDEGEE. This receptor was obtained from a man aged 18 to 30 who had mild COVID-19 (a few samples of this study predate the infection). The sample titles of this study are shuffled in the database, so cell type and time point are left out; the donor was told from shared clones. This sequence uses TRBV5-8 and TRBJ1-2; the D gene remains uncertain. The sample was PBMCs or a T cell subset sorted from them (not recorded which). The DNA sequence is TGTGCCAGCAGCCTCCTTACAGCGAACTATGGCTACACCTTC. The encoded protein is CASSLLTANYGYTF.